This T cell receptor beta chain comes out of a study of T cell responses to AZD1222 COVID-19 vaccine. Study-level findings and limits: Distributed over spike, vaccine-associated CD4 TCRs predominated at 160-218 and 743-854. Baseline antibody screening turned up just six or seven seropositive AZD1222 recipients.

Some clones are missing from TCRdb's copy, which holds only in-frame ones; the method was immunoSEQ multiplex PCR. In the table there are approximately 120,000 clones, around 87% of which are singletons. On this clone itself: What it binds is unknown.

This sequence was found in an adult who received the AZD1222 COVID-19 vaccine. The source material was peripheral blood, sampled 28 days after the second AZD1222 dose.

The CDR3 sequence: CASSMDVSNEQFF. CDR3 coding DNA: TGTGCCAGTAGTATGGATGTGTCTAATGAGCAGTTCTTC. This chain joins TRBV19 and TRBJ2-1; no definite D call. This CDR3 contains 13 residues. The germline CDR1 and CDR2 sequences are LNHDA and SQIVND (reference sequence). V was pared by 3 bases and J by 7 bases, with 10 bases between.